The sequence of this T cell receptor beta chain was determined in a study of graft-versus-host responses after intestinal transplantation. Study-wide context: Among the recipients, all got anti-thymocyte globulin induction and then tacrolimus and steroids for approximately 3 years.

Using immunoSEQ multiplex PCR, the repertoire was profiled, and TCRdb retains in-frame clones only, with some absent. The profile covers about 73,000 clones, with 90% appearing a single time and roughly 4% taken by the ten largest. CDR3 length: 16 residues. With V trimmed by 2 bases and J by 8 bases, 10 bases remained unmatched. Germline CDR1 is MNHNS and CDR2 is SASEGT. As for this clone: Its antigen is as yet unknown.

V usage is TRBV6-1 and J usage is TRBJ2-1, with 9 bases aligning to TRBD1. Source: unstimulated CD8+ T cells sorted from spleen or lymph node cells, taken before transplant. This clonotype originated in a human donor who was the organ donor for an intestinal transplant. CDR3 amino acids: CASSEFSGTGYDEQFF. CDR3 sequence (DNA): TGTGCCAGCAGTGAATTCAGCGGGACAGGGTACGATGAGCAGTTCTTC.